This T cell receptor beta chain was captured in a study of blood T cell repertoires in COVID-19. Study-wide background: PBMCs, B-cell-depleted T cells, or T cells provided the cDNA or gDNA that made up the material.

The table came from immunoSEQ multiplex PCR; TCRdb's copy has only in-frame clones and leaves some out. The sample includes hundreds of thousands of clones, around 90% of them seen just once. The CDR3 loop spans 15 amino acids. The germline V gene encodes CDR1 SGHVS and CDR2 FQNEAQ. V was cut by 5 bases and J by 2 bases, with 10 bases left in between. The chain combines TRBV7-8 with TRBJ2-6; possibly TRBD1 for D (5 bases). The sample consisted of peripheral blood. The sequence derives from a woman younger than 45 with COVID-19, enrolled during active disease. The CDR3, as DNA: TGTGCCAGCAGCAATCCAGGGACTGGGGCCAACGTCCTGACTTTC. This gives the protein CASSNPGTGANVLTF.